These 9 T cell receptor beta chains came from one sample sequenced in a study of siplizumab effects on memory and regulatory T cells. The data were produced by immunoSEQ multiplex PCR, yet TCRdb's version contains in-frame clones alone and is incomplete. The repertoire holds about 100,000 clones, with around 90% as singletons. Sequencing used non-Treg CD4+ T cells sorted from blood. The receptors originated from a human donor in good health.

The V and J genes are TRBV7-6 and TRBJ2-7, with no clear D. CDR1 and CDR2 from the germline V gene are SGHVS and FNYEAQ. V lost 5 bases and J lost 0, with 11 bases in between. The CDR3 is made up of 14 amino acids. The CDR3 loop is CASSLRPSSYEQYF. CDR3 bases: TGTGCCAGCAGCCTGCGGCCAAGCTCCTACGAGCAGTACTTC.

CDR3 nucleotides: TGTGCCAGCAGCTCTAATACAGTGAACACTGAAGCTTTCTTT. As protein: CASSSNTVNTEAFF. The chain recombines TRBV7-8 with TRBJ1-1; D ambiguous. The V end lost 4 bases, the J end lost 0 bases, and 9 bases lay between the germline ends. Germline lookup yields CDR1 SGHVS and CDR2 FQNEAQ. This CDR3 spans 14 amino acids.

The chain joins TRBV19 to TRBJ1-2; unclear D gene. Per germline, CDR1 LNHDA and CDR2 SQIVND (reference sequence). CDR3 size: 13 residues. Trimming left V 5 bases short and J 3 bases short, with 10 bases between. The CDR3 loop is CASSSNWDYGYTF. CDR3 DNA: TGTGCCAGTAGTTCTAACTGGGACTATGGCTACACCTTC.

CDR3 loop: CASSTVTGWEETQYF. CDR3 DNA: TGTGCCAGTAGTACCGTGACAGGGTGGGAAGAGACCCAGTACTTC. V and J are TRBV19 and TRBJ2-5; the match to TRBD1 covers 7 bases. J gave up 3 bases and V 4 bases, and 8 bases lay outside the gene matches. The CDR3 spans 15 residues. Germline assignment: CDR1 LNHDA and CDR2 SQIVND (reference sequence).

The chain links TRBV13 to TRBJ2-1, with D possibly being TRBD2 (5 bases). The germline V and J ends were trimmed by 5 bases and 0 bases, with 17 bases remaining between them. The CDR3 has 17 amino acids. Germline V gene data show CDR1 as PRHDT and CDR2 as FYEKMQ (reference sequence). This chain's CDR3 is CASSRGFGQSSYNEQFF. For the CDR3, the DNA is TGTGCCAGCAGCCGAGGGTTTGGGCAAAGCTCCTACAATGAGCAGTTCTTC.

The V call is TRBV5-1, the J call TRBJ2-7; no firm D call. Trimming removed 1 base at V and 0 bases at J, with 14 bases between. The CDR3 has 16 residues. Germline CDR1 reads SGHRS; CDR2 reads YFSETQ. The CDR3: CASSLLGIVSSYEQYF. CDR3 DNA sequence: TGCGCCAGCAGCTTGTTGGGTATCGTAAGCTCCTACGAGCAGTACTTC.

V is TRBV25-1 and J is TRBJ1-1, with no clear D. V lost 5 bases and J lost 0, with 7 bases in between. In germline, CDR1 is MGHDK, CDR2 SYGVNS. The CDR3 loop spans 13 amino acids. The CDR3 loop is CASSLAVNTEAFF. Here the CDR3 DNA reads TGTGCCAGCAGTCTGGCAGTGAACACTGAAGCTTTCTTT.

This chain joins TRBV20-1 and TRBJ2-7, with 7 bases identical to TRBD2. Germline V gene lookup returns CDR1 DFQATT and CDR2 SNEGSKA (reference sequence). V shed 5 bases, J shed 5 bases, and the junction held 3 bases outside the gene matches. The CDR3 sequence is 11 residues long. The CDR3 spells CSAPGRHEQYF. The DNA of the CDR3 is TGCAGTGCTCCCGGGAGGCACGAGCAGTACTTC.

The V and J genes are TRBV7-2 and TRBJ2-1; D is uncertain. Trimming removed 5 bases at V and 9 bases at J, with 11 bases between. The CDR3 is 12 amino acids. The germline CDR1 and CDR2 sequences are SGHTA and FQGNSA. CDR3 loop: CASSPLISEQFF. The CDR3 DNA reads TGTGCCAGCAGCCCCCTAATATCTGAGCAGTTCTTC.